The 5 T cell receptor beta chains below come from one sample, sequenced in a study of blood T cell repertoires in COVID-19. The table came from immunoSEQ multiplex PCR; TCRdb's copy has only in-frame clones and leaves some out. The table lists a few hundred thousand clones, 65% to 90% of them singletons. The source material was peripheral blood. The origin of the receptors is a man aged 50 to 60 with acute or convalescent COVID-19.

V gene TRBV6-1 combines with J gene TRBJ1-2; possible D gene TRBD1, 5 bases. The germline V and J ends were trimmed by 3 bases and 4 bases, with 18 bases remaining between them. Germline V gene sequence: CDR1 MNHNS, CDR2 SASEGT. This CDR3 has 16 residues. The DNA of the CDR3 is TGTGCCAGCAGTGATCCCTTGGGGGGTATAGGCTATGGCTACACCTTC. It translates to CASSDPLGGIGYGYTF.

The chain carries TRBV24-1 and TRBJ2-5, with a weak D call TRBD1 (6 bases). V lost 3 bases to trimming and J lost 5 bases, with 18 bases between them. CDR1 is KGHDR and CDR2 is SFDVKD in the germline V gene. This CDR3 contains 16 residues. In DNA form, the CDR3 reads TGTGCCACCAGTGATCCCTCGCTAGGGGGAAGGGAGACCCAGTACTTC. This sequence encodes CATSDPSLGGRETQYF.

The chain carries TRBV5-1 and TRBJ1-2; a possible D gene is TRBD1 (5 bases). The CDR3 runs to 16 residues. In germline, CDR1 is SGHRS, CDR2 YFSETQ. V was trimmed by 0 bases and J by 1 base, leaving 13 bases between them. The DNA of the CDR3 is TGCGCCAGCAGCTTGGGGGCAGGGCTGGGTAACTATGGCTACACCTTC. Translated: CASSLGAGLGNYGYTF.

V is TRBV18 and J is TRBJ2-2; D may be TRBD2 (7 bases). The germline V gene encodes CDR1 KGHSH and CDR2 LQKENI. This CDR3 is built from 16 residues. V was cut by 1 base and J by 5 bases, with 14 bases left in between. CDR3 sequence: CASSPRRGGATGELFF. As DNA, the CDR3 is TGTGCCAGCTCACCACGGAGGGGGGGAGCAACCGGGGAGCTGTTTTTT.

The CDR3 protein is CSAKRTEAFF. CDR3 sequence (DNA): TGCAGTGCAAAGAGGACTGAAGCTTTCTTT. V usage is TRBV20-1 and J usage is TRBJ1-1; no reliable D call. The length of the CDR3 is 10 residues. Trimming took off 6 bases at V and 5 bases at J, with 7 bases between the two ends. The germline gives CDR1 DFQATT, CDR2 SNEGSKA (reference sequence).